Listed below are T cell receptor beta chains from one sample, sequenced in a study of T cell repertoires in cytomegalovirus infection. Via MiXCR, TCRdb re-called the reads, giving one row per CDR3 protein. The table has about 830,000 distinct CDR3 sequences, 32% seen once. No antigen is known for these receptors. The sequencing used cultured CD8+ T cells from PBMCs, collected from culture after CMV antigen stimulation. These receptors were obtained from a human donor in good health (CMV status not recorded). Some clones in this sample may be carry-over from other donors' samples. The CDR3 runs from the conserved cysteine through the conserved F or W. The D gene is left open where the match is weak. Rows give clone size only sometimes, using once, few, many, or a class for an expanded clone.

J gene | CDR3 length | D gene | clone size | V gene | CDR3 protein | CDR3 DNA
TRBJ1-1 | 14 | . | . | TRBV4-2 | CASSPDFRGAEAFF | TGTGCCAGCAGCCCAGACTTCCGGGGCGCTGAAGCTTTCTTT
TRBJ2-1 | 17 | . | . | TRBV5-8 | CASSSPKEGPAYNEQFF | TGTGCCAGCAGCTCCCCGAAAGAAGGGCCCGCATACAATGAGCAGTTCTTC
TRBJ1-1 | 14 | . | . | TRBV4-1 | CASSPVDKNTEAFF | TGCGCCAGCAGCCCCGTCGACAAGAACACTGAAGCTTTCTTT
TRBJ2-3 | 16 | TRBD2 | . | TRBV6-4 | CASSDSGAGGADTQYF | TGTGCCAGCAGTGACTCAGGAGCGGGGGGGGCAGATACGCAGTATTTT
TRBJ2-2 | 16 | TRBD2 | . | TRBV15 | CATRGGLAGSTGELFF | TGTGCCACCAGAGGGGGGCTAGCGGGTTCTACCGGGGAGCTGTTTTTT
TRBJ1-5 | 15 | TRBD1 | few | TRBV7-6 | CASSAGTGLSQPQHF | TGTGCCAGCAGTGCCGGGACAGGGTTGTCTCAGCCCCAGCATTTT
TRBJ1-5 | 15 | . | . | TRBV19 | CASSALAGNNQPQHF | TGTGCCAGTAGCGCCCTGGCAGGGAACAATCAGCCCCAGCATTTT
TRBJ1-1 | 14 | . | . | TRBV6-6 | CASTPRGVNTEAFF | TGTGCCAGCACCCCCAGGGGCGTGAACACTGAAGCTTTCTTT
TRBJ1-1 | 14 | . | . | TRBV7-3 | CASRLGGAGTEAFF | TGTGCCAGCAGGTTAGGGGGGGCTGGCACTGAAGCTTTCTTT
TRBJ2-1 | 18 | . | many | TRBV12-5 | CASGFTHTGSFEYNEQFF | TGTGCTAGTGGTTTCACTCATACAGGTAGTTTCGAATACAATGAGCAGTTCTTC
TRBJ1-4 | 18 | TRBD1 | few | TRBV7-6 | CASSAAGTGGLFQEKLFF | TGTGCCAGCAGCGCCGCCGGGACAGGGGGCCTTTTTCAGGAAAAACTGTTTTTT
TRBJ2-1 | 11 | . | few | TRBV7-9 | CASGFGYEQFF | TGTGCCAGCGGTTTCGGCTATGAGCAGTTCTTC
TRBJ2-1 | 14 | . | once | TRBV19 | CASSLRAVPNEQFF | TGTGCCAGTAGTCTCAGGGCTGTTCCCAATGAGCAGTTCTTC
TRBJ1-1 | 14 | . | . | TRBV19 | CASSIGYGNTEAFF | TGTGCCAGTAGTATAGGGTACGGGAACACTGAAGCTTTCTTT
TRBJ2-3 | 14 | TRBD2 | . | TRBV9 | CASSVKSGGDTQYF | TGTGCCAGCAGCGTGAAGAGCGGGGGGGATACGCAGTATTTT
TRBJ2-1 | 13 | . | . | TRBV19 | CASSTSSVNEQFF | TGTGCCAGTAGTACTTCTAGCGTAAATGAGCAGTTCTTC
TRBJ2-2 | 15 | TRBD1 | . | TRBV20-1 | CSARVYDRGSGELFF | TGCAGTGCTAGAGTATATGACAGGGGCTCCGGGGAGCTGTTTTTT
TRBJ1-3 | 15 | . | . | TRBV3-1 | CASSQGRSPGNTIYF | TGTGCCAGCAGCCAAGGAAGAAGCCCTGGAAACACCATATATTTT
TRBJ1-3 | 13 | . | . | TRBV15 | CATSRGSGNTIYF | TGTGCCACCAGCAGAGGCTCTGGAAACACCATATATTTT
TRBJ1-2 | 13 | . | many | TRBV12-5 | CASGLADPYGYTF | TGTGCTAGTGGTTTGGCCGACCCCTATGGCTACACCTTC
TRBJ1-1 | 17 | TRBD1 | few | TRBV4-1 | CASSLKTGNVPLSEAFF | TGCGCCAGCAGCTTAAAGACAGGGAATGTTCCCCTCTCTGAAGCTTTCTTT
TRBJ1-5 | 19 | . | . | TRBV6-5 | CASSARAGGGVYSNQPQHF | TGTGCCAGCAGCGCCCGGGCTGGGGGGGGCGTATATAGCAATCAGCCCCAGCATTTT
TRBJ2-6 | 17 | . | . | TRBV4-3 | CASSQESNWAGANVLTF | TGCGCCAGCAGCCAAGAAAGCAACTGGGCCGGGGCCAACGTCCTGACTTTC
TRBJ2-5 | 15 | . | . | TRBV29-1 | CSVEDFLRGLETQYF | TGCAGCGTTGAAGATTTCCTTAGGGGCTTGGAGACCCAGTACTTC
TRBJ2-2 | 17 | TRBD2 | many | TRBV7-6 | CASSLSLAGGITGELFF | TGTGCCAGCAGCTTATCGCTAGCGGGGGGAATCACCGGGGAGCTGTTTTTT
TRBJ1-2 | 15 | TRBD1 | many | TRBV7-2 | CASRTPGQGHYGYTF | TGTGCCAGCAGAACCCCGGGACAGGGGCACTATGGCTACACCTTC
TRBJ2-4 | 16 | TRBD1 | few | TRBV5-1 | CASSPRGRGSENIQYF | TGCGCCAGCAGCCCCAGGGGGCGGGGTAGCGAAAACATTCAGTACTTC
TRBJ1-5 | 16 | . | few | TRBV4-3 | CASSQEFGDPPEPQHF | TGCGCCAGCAGCCAAGAGTTTGGGGACCCCCCCGAGCCCCAGCATTTT
TRBJ2-5 | 15 | . | many | TRBV7-2 | CASSPALRSKETQYF | TGTGCCAGCAGCCCAGCTCTACGGAGTAAAGAGACCCAGTACTTC
TRBJ2-1 | 15 | . | . | TRBV10-2 | CASSESTAVGNEQFF | TGCGCCAGCAGTGAGTCGACGGCGGTTGGCAATGAGCAGTTCTTC
TRBJ2-1 | 15 | . | many | TRBV7-9 | CASSLSGHLGNEQFF | TGTGCCAGCAGCTTGAGTGGACATTTGGGGAATGAGCAGTTCTTC
TRBJ2-3 | 15 | . | many | TRBV7-2 | CASSLVGGRADTQYF | TGTGCCAGCAGCTTAGTGGGGGGGCGAGCCGATACGCAGTATTTT
TRBJ2-5 | 18 | . | . | TRBV6-5 | CASSYSAGGRGPAGTQYF | TGTGCCAGCAGTTACTCGGCCGGAGGGAGGGGGCCGGCGGGGACCCAGTACTTC
TRBJ1-2 | 15 | . | . | TRBV29-1 | CSVEEGAGSPYGYTF | TGCAGCGTTGAAGAAGGGGCAGGGAGTCCCTACGGCTACACCTTC
TRBJ2-2 | 13 | . | . | TRBV2 | CARGRGDTGELFF | TGTGCCCGGGGGAGAGGGGACACCGGGGAGCTGTTTTTT
TRBJ2-1 | 13 | . | . | TRBV4-1 | CASSQGAGHEQFF | TGTGCCAGCAGCCAAGGGGCGGGACATGAGCAGTTCTTC
TRBJ1-1 | 13 | . | few | TRBV27 | CASSLSPVVKAFF | TGTGCCAGCAGTTTATCCCCAGTCGTTAAAGCTTTCTTT
TRBJ1-4 | 16 | . | few | TRBV27 | CASSLTGGLALEKLFF | TGTGCCAGCAGCCTCACCGGCGGACTTGCTCTGGAAAAACTGTTTTTT